This entry lists 25 T cell receptor beta chains sequenced from one sample in a study of Graves' ophthalmopathy and Graves' hyperthyroidism. Amplifying from RNA transcripts, the study obtained TCR beta CDR3 regions. Scientists carried out first-round RT-PCR using HTBI primers and then a second-round multiplex PCR. MiXCR was run by TCRdb on the multiplex PCR reads, yielding one entry per CDR3 protein. The profile shows 150,000 to 200,000 distinct CDR3 sequences, 35% to 45% of them singletons. The sequenced sample was peripheral blood. The receptors were sampled from a man aged 30 to 45 with Graves' ophthalmopathy.

This clonotype has just a few counts. V is TRBV6-1 and J is TRBJ1-2; tentatively, D is TRBD1 (6 bases). This CDR3 region has 16 residues. The V gene's germline CDR1 is MNHNS and CDR2 SASEGT. The germline V and J ends were trimmed by 6 bases and 0 bases, with 17 bases remaining between them. The CDR3 nucleotides are TGTGCCAGCAGGCTTGCGACAGGTCCAGCTAACTATGGCTACACCTTC. This codes for CASRLATGPANYGYTF.

The gene calls are TRBV20-1 and TRBJ2-7; D not resolved. The ends were cut back, 0 bases at V and 3 bases at J, with 12 bases in the middle. The CDR3 contains 14 residues. CDR1 is DFQATT, CDR2 SNEGSKA, per germline (reference sequence). Here the CDR3 reads CSARDRSRFYEQYF. CDR3 sequence (DNA): TGCAGTGCTAGAGATCGGTCGCGTTTCTACGAGCAGTACTTC.

This clonotype was seen ten or more times. The junction differs from germline at one of its ends, possibly a read error. The gene calls are TRBV29-1 and TRBJ2-7, with D possibly TRBD2 on 6 matching bases. The length of the CDR3 is 12 residues. In germline, CDR1 is SQVTM, CDR2 ANQGSEA. Here the CDR3 DNA reads TGCAGTGTTGGGGGGAGTAGCTACGAGCAGTACTTC. It translates to CSVGGSSYEQYF.

In this sample, this clonotype turned up many times. The chain joins TRBV12-3 or TRBV12-4 to TRBJ1-2; the D is unclear. The CDR3 spans 14 residues. Trimming removed 2 bases at V and 4 bases at J, with 11 bases between. The CDR3 reads CASSLSGVGYGYTF. The CDR3 nucleotides are TGTGCCAGCAGTTTATCCGGGGTTGGCTATGGCTACACCTTC.

The chain couples TRBV27 to TRBJ1-6; unclear D gene. The germline gives CDR1 MNHEY, CDR2 SMNVEV (reference sequence). The CDR3 spans 13 residues. V was shortened by 3 bases and J by 10 bases, with 10 bases between the two germline ends. The CDR3 loop is CASSLNWKSPLHF. As DNA, the CDR3 is TGTGCCAGCAGTTTGAATTGGAAGTCACCCCTCCACTTT.

This clonotype was observed many times. The DNA of the CDR3 is TGTGCAGTCACTAGCGAAGGGGGCTACGAGCAGTACTTC. Its protein is CAVTSEGGYEQYF. This rearrangement joins TRBV30 to TRBJ2-7, with TRBD2 as a possible D gene (7 bases). The CDR3 totals 13 residues. Per the germline V gene, CDR1 is GTSNPN and CDR2 is SVGIG (reference sequence).

This clonotype was found many times. J is TRBJ2-7 and V is TRBV14, with TRBD1 matching over 8 bases. CDR1 and CDR2 (germline): SGHDN, FVKESK. V lost 0 bases and J lost 1; bases outside the gene matches: 14. There are 19 residues in the CDR3. CDR3 DNA sequence: TGTGCCAGCAGCCAAGATTATGGGGCGACCGGGACAGGATCCTACGAGCAGTACTTC. It encodes CASSQDYGATGTGSYEQYF.

Details on this clonotype: A junction boundary mismatches the germline segment, possibly from a read error. The V call is TRBV27, the J call TRBJ2-7; the match to TRBD2 covers 7 bases. CDR1 is MNHEY and CDR2 is SMNVEV in the germline V gene (reference sequence). The CDR3 spans 15 residues. The CDR3 DNA sequence: TGTGCCACCAGTTACTCCGTGCGGGGGTCCTACGAGCAGTACTTC. It codes for CATSYSVRGSYEQYF.

This rearrangement joins TRBV28 to TRBJ2-7; D might be TRBD1 (8 bases). The germline gives CDR1 MDHEN, CDR2 SYDVKM. This CDR3 has 12 amino acids. V was clipped by 6 bases and J by 12 bases, with 18 bases between them. The CDR3, as DNA: TGTGCCAGCAGCGCTACAGGGGGAGGGGCGTACTTC. This encodes CASSATGGGAYF.

CDR3 loop: CASSQGAGNQPQHF. In nucleotides, the CDR3 is TGTGCCAGCAGCCAAGGGGCAGGAAATCAGCCCCAGCATTTT. The chain employs TRBV7-2 and TRBJ1-5, with D tentatively TRBD1 (5 bases). The V and J ends lost 5 bases and 4 bases respectively, with 12 bases between them. Germline V gives CDR1 SGHTA, CDR2 FQGNSA. This CDR3 has 14 residues.

The gene calls are TRBV7-2 and TRBJ2-5, with 8 bases fitting TRBD2. The ends lost 5 bases at V and 7 bases at J; junction bases unmatched: 6. This CDR3 region has 13 residues. Germline lookup yields CDR1 SGHTA and CDR2 FQGNSA. CDR3 sequence: CASSPGLDGTQYF. DNA for the CDR3: TGTGCCAGCAGCCCGGGACTAGATGGGACCCAGTACTTC.

This clonotype was seen many times. The chain couples TRBV7-2 to TRBJ2-5; weak D call: TRBD1 (5 bases). The germline V gene encodes CDR1 SGHTA and CDR2 FQGNSA. This CDR3 has 13 amino acids. V gave up 2 bases and J gave up 5 bases, with 9 bases separating them. CDR3 sequence: CASSLRGLETQYF. The CDR3 region has the DNA TGTGCCAGCAGCTTAAGGGGTTTGGAGACCCAGTACTTC. The full variable domain, completed using reference TRBV7-2 and TRBJ2-5, is GAGVSQSPSNKVTEKGKDVELRCDPISGHTALYWYRQSLGQGLEFLIYFQGNSAPDKSGLPSDRFSAERTGGSVSTLTIQRTQQEDSAVYLCASSLRGLETQYFGPGTRLLVL.

The chain couples TRBV6-1 to TRBJ2-5, with a possible D match to TRBD1 (5 bases). Trimming took off 5 bases at V and 2 bases at J, with 15 bases between the two ends. This CDR3 comprises 15 residues. The germline CDR1 and CDR2 sequences are MNHNS and SASEGT. CDR3 nucleotide sequence: TGTGCCAGCAGTCGAAGCCTAGGGGTTCAAGAGACCCAGTACTTC. Protein: CASSRSLGVQETQYF.

This clonotype was observed many times. The chain recombines TRBV5-1 with TRBJ1-6; D might be TRBD1 (6 bases). Germline V gene sequence: CDR1 SGHRS, CDR2 YFSETQ. The CDR3 loop spans 12 amino acids. Trimming took 4 bases from V and 11 from J, leaving 10 bases between them. CDR3 coding DNA: TGCGCCAGCAGCGGTGACAGGACACCCCTCCACTTT. The encoded protein is CASSGDRTPLHF.

The chain employs TRBV28 and TRBJ2-2; 8 positions agree with TRBD1. V shed 7 bases and J 6 bases; nucleotides not matched to a gene: 7. Germline CDR1 and CDR2: MDHEN and SYDVKM. CDR3 length equals 14 residues. The CDR3 here is CASIGQGPSGELFF. The CDR3 coding sequence is TGTGCCAGCATTGGACAGGGACCCTCCGGGGAGCTGTTTTTT. Filled out from reference TRBV28 and TRBJ2-2, the complete variable domain reads DVKVTQSSRYLVKRTGEKVFLECVQDMDHENMFWYRQDPGLGLRLIYFSYDVKMKEKGDIPEGYSVSREKKERFSLILESASTNQTSMYLCASIGQGPSGELFFGEGSRLTVL.

This clonotype has ten or more counts. The J gene is TRBJ1-2, the V gene TRBV6-2 or TRBV6-3; D uncertain. Germline CDR1 and CDR2: MNHEY and SVGEGT. Trimming stripped 7 bases from V and 1 base from J, with 10 bases between. The CDR3 runs 13 residues. The CDR3 region is CASNPGGNYGYTF. CDR3 bases: TGTGCCAGCAACCCCGGCGGTAACTATGGCTACACCTTC.

This chain links TRBV12-3 or TRBV12-4 with TRBJ2-6, with TRBD1 identical over 10 bases. The CDR3 consists of 18 residues. After removal of 6 bases from V and 2 bases from J, the junction contained 10 bases not matched to a gene. The CDR3 loop is CASSPGQGLGAGANVLTF. In DNA form, the CDR3 reads TGTGCCAGCAGCCCGGGACAGGGGCTCGGGGCTGGGGCCAACGTCCTGACTTTC.

The genes are TRBV15 and TRBJ1-1, with D tentatively TRBD1 (6 bases). V lost 0 bases to trimming and J lost 5 bases, with 22 bases between them. The CDR3 sequence is 18 residues long. CDR1 is LNHNV and CDR2 is YYDKDF in the germline V gene (reference sequence). The CDR3 nucleotides are TGTGCCACCAGCAGAGATCTTGCCAGGGGCAGGGTTAGGACTGAAGCTTTCTTT. Protein sequence: CATSRDLARGRVRTEAFF.

This clonotype was picked up many times. The rearrangement joins TRBV2 to TRBJ2-5, with D unclear. V was clipped by 1 base and J by 2 bases, with 8 bases between them. In germline, CDR1 is SNHLY, CDR2 FYNNEI. There are 14 residues in the CDR3. DNA for the CDR3: TGTGCCAGCAGTGAAGGCGAGTTACAAGAGACCCAGTACTTC. Translating gives CASSEGELQETQYF.

This clonotype was counted many times. The gene calls are TRBV9 and TRBJ1-1; D perhaps matches TRBD1 (5 bases). CDR1 is SGDLS and CDR2 is YYNGEE in the germline V gene. This CDR3 contains 15 residues. Trimming stripped 0 bases from V and 1 base from J, with 10 bases between. In DNA, the CDR3 is TGTGCCAGCAGCGTAGGGGGCAGAGCGAACACTGAAGCTTTCTTT. This gives the protein CASSVGGRANTEAFF.

This chain connects TRBV12-3 or TRBV12-4 to TRBJ1-1; D not resolved. V was trimmed by 6 bases and J by 2 bases, leaving 10 bases between them. This CDR3 region has 13 residues. The CDR3 DNA sequence: TGTGCCAGCAGCCGCGACGCAAACACTGAAGCTTTCTTT. This sequence encodes CASSRDANTEAFF.

V gene TRBV12-3 or TRBV12-4 combines with J gene TRBJ1-3; possibly TRBD1 for D (5 bases). The CDR3 sequence is 17 residues long. V was trimmed by 3 bases and J by 6 bases, leaving 21 bases between them. This CDR3 reads CASSFPPWSGDVNTIYF. Written as DNA, the CDR3 is TGTGCCAGCAGTTTTCCCCCTTGGTCGGGGGACGTAAACACCATATATTTT.

The gene calls are TRBV19 and TRBJ2-4, with 7 nucleotides matching TRBD2. Germline trimming cut 2 bases from V and 0 bases from J; bases unmatched to any gene: 4. Looked up from germline, CDR1 is LNHDA and CDR2 is SQIVND (reference sequence). The CDR3 runs 16 residues. DNA for the CDR3: TGTGCCAGTAGTATAAGCGGGACGCTAGCCAAAAACATTCAGTACTTC. Its protein is CASSISGTLAKNIQYF.

This clonotype was observed many times. V and J are TRBV12-3 or TRBV12-4 and TRBJ2-7; 13 bases match TRBD2. V trimming: 5 bases; J trimming: 4 bases; junction bases outside the gene matches: 5. CDR3 length: 15 amino acids. The CDR3 protein is CASSPGTSGMYEQYF. DNA of the CDR3: TGTGCCAGCAGTCCCGGGACTAGCGGGATGTACGAGCAGTACTTC.

V gene TRBV29-1 combines with J gene TRBJ2-7; 7 bases map to TRBD1. The J segment lost 5 bases and the V segment lost 4 bases, leaving 8 bases of the junction unmatched. The CDR3 has 13 residues. Germline V gene sequence: CDR1 SQVTM, CDR2 ANQGSEA. The CDR3 sequence is CSVGTDTGDEQYF. The CDR3 bases are TGCAGCGTTGGAACCGATACAGGGGACGAGCAGTACTTC.